This TCR beta chain was sequenced in a study of blood T cell repertoires in COVID-19. Overall study: Both acute and convalescent COVID-19 samples were obtained from the United States, Italy and Spain.

The data were produced by immunoSEQ multiplex PCR, yet TCRdb's version contains in-frame clones alone and is incomplete. The table includes over 150,000 clones, around 90% detected once. Germline V CDR1 and CDR2: SGHTA, FQGNSA. This CDR3 is 13 amino acids long. V gave up 5 bases and J gave up 2 bases, with 10 bases separating them. J is TRBJ2-7 and V is TRBV7-2; D remains unclear. Material: peripheral blood. The TCR originated in a woman over 75 with COVID-19, enrolled during active disease. The CDR3 nucleotides are TGTGCCAGCAGCCAAATCCACACCTACGAGCAGTACTTC. Its translation: CASSQIHTYEQYF.